The source of this T cell receptor (beta chain) is a study of molecular identifiers for immune sequencing clone quantification. For the study at large: With replicates, the RNA of about 20,000 or 100,000 naive CD8 cells was split five ways and four were sequenced. Broader study findings: Effector cells kept over 99% of their molecules in clones above 20 RNA copies, while naive cells kept under 1% there.

Trimming shortened V by 0 bases and J by 0 bases, and 3 bases separated the two germline ends. CDR3 size: 14 residues. CDR1 and CDR2 from the germline V gene are LGHNA and YNFKEQ. TCRdb re-called the PCR reads with MiXCR, one entry per CDR3 protein. The data contain about 630,000 distinct CDR3 sequences, around 25% of them seen just once; the ten biggest clones take up approximately 0.75%. This clonotype was seen many times. Its antigen is not identified. The receptor was isolated from a human donor in good health. Some libraries in this study had Jurkat cell RNA spiked in. The sequenced sample consisted of naive CD8+ T cells from blood, with Jurkat cell RNA spiked in. Subset: FACS-sorted CD8+CD4-CCR7+CD45RA+ naive T cells. V and J are TRBV4-2 and TRBJ1-5, with unresolved D. The chain's CDR3 is CASSQEYSNQPQHF. CDR3 DNA: TGTGCCAGCAGCCAAGAGTATAGCAATCAGCCCCAGCATTTT.